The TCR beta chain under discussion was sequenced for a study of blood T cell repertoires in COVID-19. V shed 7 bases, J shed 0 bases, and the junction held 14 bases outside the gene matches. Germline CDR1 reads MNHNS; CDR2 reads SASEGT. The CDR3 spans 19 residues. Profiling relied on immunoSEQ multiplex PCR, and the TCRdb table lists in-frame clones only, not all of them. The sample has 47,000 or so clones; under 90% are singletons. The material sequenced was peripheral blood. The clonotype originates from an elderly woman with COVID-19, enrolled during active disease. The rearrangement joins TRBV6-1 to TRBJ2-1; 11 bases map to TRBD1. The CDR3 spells CASTDRDRGNPSSYNEQFF. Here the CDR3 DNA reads TGTGCCAGCACTGACCGGGACAGGGGGAACCCCAGCTCCTACAATGAGCAGTTCTTC.